These 17 T cell receptor beta chains share one sample of origin, sequenced in a study of shared clonotypes between healthy human individuals. The method was immunoSEQ multiplex PCR; TCRdb's version includes in-frame clones alone and lacks a portion of them. Among approximately 530,000 clones listed, approximately 95% were seen once. Sequenced input: naive CD4+ T cells sorted from blood. Regarding subset: CD45RA+ positively selected. All receptors come from a woman aged 25 to 39 in good health.

The gene calls are TRBV19 and TRBJ2-7, with TRBD1 matching 9 bases. The CDR3 has 18 residues. With V trimmed by 3 bases and J by 0 bases, 12 bases remained unmatched. Germline V gives CDR1 LNHDA, CDR2 SQIVND (reference sequence). CDR3 nucleotide sequence: TGTGCCAGTAGTATTATTGGCGGGACAGGGTTTGCCTCCTACGAGCAGTACTTC. Translating it yields CASSIIGGTGFASYEQYF.

The chain couples TRBV11-2 to TRBJ2-3, with 9 bases matching TRBD1. CDR3 length: 14 amino acids. V was pared by 3 bases and J by 3 bases, with 1 base of the junction left unmatched. Germline-derived CDR1 and CDR2 are SGHAT and FQNNGV. In nucleotides, the CDR3 is TGTGCCAGCAGCTTCGGACAGGGGACAGATACGCAGTATTTT. Amino acids: CASSFGQGTDTQYF.

The chain has TRBV19 and TRBJ1-1; 7 nucleotides match TRBD1. CDR3 length equals 16 residues. V trimming: 5 bases; J trimming: 0 bases; junction bases outside the gene matches: 9. The V gene's germline CDR1 is LNHDA and CDR2 SQIVND (reference sequence). CDR3 bases: TGTGCCAGTAGTTCCCATGGGACAGCCCTGAACACTGAAGCTTTCTTT. Translating gives CASSSHGTALNTEAFF.

The V gene is TRBV5-1, the J gene TRBJ1-1, with D uncertain. Between the trimmed V and J ends, which lost 5 bases and 1 base, there was a span of 15 bases. There are 15 residues in the CDR3. The germline gives CDR1 SGHRS, CDR2 YFSETQ. CDR3 sequence (DNA): TGCGCCAGCAGGGCCTTTTTGGGAAAGAACACTGAAGCTTTCTTT. Protein: CASRAFLGKNTEAFF.

The chain has TRBV6-5 and TRBJ2-3; no firm D call. This CDR3 is 14 amino acids long. Germline V gives CDR1 MNHEY, CDR2 SVGAGI. The V gene lost 0 bases and the J gene lost 11 bases, with 15 bases spanning the gap. The CDR3 nucleotides read TGTGCCAGCAGTTACTCCGGTATGGGTGTTGGGCAGTATTTT. As protein: CASSYSGMGVGQYF.

The gene calls are TRBV10-1 and TRBJ2-3; 12 bases align to TRBD2. CDR3 size: 20 residues. The germline gives CDR1 WNHNN, CDR2 SYGVQD (reference sequence). The V and J ends lost 2 bases and 4 bases, in that order; junction bases with no gene match: 16. CDR3 protein: CASSEEGLAGPEFGADTQYF. The CDR3 region has the DNA TGCGCCAGCAGTGAGGAAGGACTAGCGGGACCGGAATTCGGGGCAGATACGCAGTATTTT.

The CDR3 DNA is TGTGCCAGCAGCATGTACCCGGGACAACTGGGATCTACGCAGTATTTT. As protein: CASSMYPGQLGSTQYF. The V and J genes are TRBV2 and TRBJ2-3; weak D call: TRBD1 (6 bases). CDR1 and CDR2 from the germline V gene are SNHLY and FYNNEI. V lost 6 bases, J lost 8 bases, and 24 bases lay in between. The CDR3 runs 16 residues.

V gene TRBV6-6 combines with J gene TRBJ1-1; possibly TRBD1 for D (5 bases). Germline V CDR1 and CDR2: MNHNY, SVGAGI (reference sequence). The CDR3 has 13 amino acids. Trimming took off 6 bases at V and 5 bases at J, with 13 bases between the two ends. The CDR3 DNA follows: TGTGCCAGCAGCCTGACAGCTACGACTGAAGCTTTCTTT. This gives the protein CASSLTATTEAFF.

This sequence joins TRBV5-4 and TRBJ2-7; 12 positions agree with TRBD1. The CDR3 is 17 amino acids. V was pared by 1 base and J by 6 bases, with 11 bases of the junction left unmatched. Per the germline V gene, CDR1 is SGHNT and CDR2 is YYREEE (reference sequence). The CDR3 loop reads CASSLMGQGASASEQYF. CDR3 nucleotides: TGTGCCAGCAGCTTGATGGGACAGGGGGCTTCCGCGAGCGAGCAGTACTTC.

The chain combines TRBV6-1 with TRBJ2-3; no firm D call. The germline V gene has CDR1 MNHNS and CDR2 SASEGT. The V end was cut by 1 base, the J end by 9 bases, with 11 bases between. The CDR3 has 13 residues. For the CDR3, the DNA is TGTGCCAGCAGTGAAGGGTCCTTCGTCACGCAGTATTTT. Translating gives CASSEGSFVTQYF.

V and J are TRBV11-3 and TRBJ2-1, with 7 bases lining up with TRBD2. The CDR3 runs 14 residues. CDR1 SGHNT and CDR2 YENEEA come from the germline V gene. V lost 4 bases and J lost 3; bases outside the gene matches: 3. CDR3 nucleotides: TGTGCCAGCAGCTCCCGGGACTACTACAATGAGCAGTTCTTC. Its translation is CASSSRDYYNEQFF.

The chain links TRBV7-9 to TRBJ2-7; TRBD1 agrees at 7 bases. The CDR3 totals 16 residues. V lost 6 bases, J lost 3 bases, and 14 bases stayed unmatched. CDR1 and CDR2 (germline): SEHNR, FQNEAQ (reference sequence). DNA for the CDR3: TGTGCCAGCAGTCAAGGGCCACCGGGACAGTTCTACGAGCAGTACTTC. Encoded protein: CASSQGPPGQFYEQYF.

J is TRBJ2-7 and V is TRBV5-1; 12 bases map to TRBD2. This CDR3 has 14 residues. CDR1 and CDR2 from the germline V gene are SGHRS and YFSETQ. V shed 4 bases and J 6 bases; nucleotides not matched to a gene: 5. CDR3 sequence reads: CASSRGTSGLEQYF. The CDR3 region has the DNA TGCGCCAGCAGCCGTGGGACTAGCGGGCTCGAGCAGTACTTC.

V is TRBV28 and J is TRBJ2-7, with 7 bases lining up with TRBD2. The CDR3 length is 17 residues. The trim removed 4 bases at V and 7 bases at J, leaving 19 bases unmatched. The germline gives CDR1 MDHEN, CDR2 SYDVKM. CDR3 nucleotides: TGTGCCAGCAGTTCTCCTCCCTGGGAGGGAAGGGCCTGGGAGCAGTACTTC. Amino acid sequence: CASSSPPWEGRAWEQYF.

The chain combines TRBV30 with TRBJ2-1; D remains ambiguous. CDR1 is GTSNPN and CDR2 is SVGIG in the germline V gene (reference sequence). The CDR3 covers 11 residues. The ends were cut back, 3 bases at V and 5 bases at J, with 5 bases in the middle. The CDR3 loop is CAWSRNNEQFF. The DNA of the CDR3 is TGTGCCTGGAGCCGTAACAATGAGCAGTTCTTC.

The chain employs TRBV6-6 and TRBJ2-7; possibly TRBD1 for D (6 bases). CDR1 is MNHNY, CDR2 SVGAGI, per germline (reference sequence). Trimming cost V 6 bases and J 6 bases, with 15 bases left between them. The CDR3 contains 13 residues. CDR3 in amino acids: CASSPGQTGEQYF. In nucleotides, the CDR3 is TGTGCCAGCAGCCCCGGACAGACGGGCGAGCAGTACTTC.

The chain combines TRBV6-5 with TRBJ2-7; 10 bases match TRBD2. The CDR3 has 15 residues. The germline V gene has CDR1 MNHEY and CDR2 SVGAGI. V lost 4 bases and J lost 1; bases outside the gene matches: 4. The CDR3 region is CASSLTSGTSYEQYF. Written as DNA, the CDR3 is TGTGCCAGCAGTTTAACTAGCGGGACTTCCTACGAGCAGTACTTC.